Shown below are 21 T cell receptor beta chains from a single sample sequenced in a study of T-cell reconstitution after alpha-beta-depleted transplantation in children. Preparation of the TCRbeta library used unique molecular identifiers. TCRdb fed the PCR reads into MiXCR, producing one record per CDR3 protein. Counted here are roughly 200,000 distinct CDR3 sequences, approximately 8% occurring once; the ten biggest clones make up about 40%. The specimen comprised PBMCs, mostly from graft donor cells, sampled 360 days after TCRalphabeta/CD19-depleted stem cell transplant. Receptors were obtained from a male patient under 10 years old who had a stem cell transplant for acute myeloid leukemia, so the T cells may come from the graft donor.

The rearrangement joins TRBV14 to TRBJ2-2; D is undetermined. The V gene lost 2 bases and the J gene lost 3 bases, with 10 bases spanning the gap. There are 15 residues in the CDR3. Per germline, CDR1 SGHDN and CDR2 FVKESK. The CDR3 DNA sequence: TGTGCCAGCAGCCAAAGGCAGCGTCACACCGGGGAGCTGTTTTTT. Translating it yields CASSQRQRHTGELFF. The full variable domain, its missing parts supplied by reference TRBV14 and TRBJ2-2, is EAGVTQFPSHSVIEKGQTVTLRCDPISGHDNLYWYRRVMGKEIKFLLHFVKESKQDESGMPNNRFLAERTGGTYSTLKVQPAELEDSGVYFCASSQRQRHTGELFFGEGSRLTVL.

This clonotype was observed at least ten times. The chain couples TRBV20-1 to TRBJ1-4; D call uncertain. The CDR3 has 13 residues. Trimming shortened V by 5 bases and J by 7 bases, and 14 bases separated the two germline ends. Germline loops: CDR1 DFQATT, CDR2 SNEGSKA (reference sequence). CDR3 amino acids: CSAGRWSVEKLFF. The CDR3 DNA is TGCAGTGCTGGACGGTGGTCGGTTGAAAAACTGTTTTTT.

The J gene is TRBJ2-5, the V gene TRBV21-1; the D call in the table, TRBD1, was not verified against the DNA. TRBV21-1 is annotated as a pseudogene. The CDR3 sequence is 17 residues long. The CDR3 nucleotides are TGTGCCAGCAGCAATCAAGGACAGCGGGGAGCTGGGGAGACCCAGTACTTC. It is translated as CASSNQGQRGAGETQYF.

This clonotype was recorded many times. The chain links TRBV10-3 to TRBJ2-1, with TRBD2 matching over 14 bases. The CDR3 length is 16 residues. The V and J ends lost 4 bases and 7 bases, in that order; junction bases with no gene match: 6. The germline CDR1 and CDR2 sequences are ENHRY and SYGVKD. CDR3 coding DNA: TGTGCCATCAGTGGTTTGGGGACTAGCGGGAGTAATGAGCAGTTCTTC. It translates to CAISGLGTSGSNEQFF.

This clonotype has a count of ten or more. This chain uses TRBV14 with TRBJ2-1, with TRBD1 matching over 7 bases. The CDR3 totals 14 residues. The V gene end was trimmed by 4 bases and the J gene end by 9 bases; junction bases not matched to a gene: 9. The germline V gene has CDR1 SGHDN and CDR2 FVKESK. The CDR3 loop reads CASSPLTGFGEQFF. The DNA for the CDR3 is TGTGCCAGCAGCCCCCTGACAGGGTTCGGTGAGCAGTTCTTC.

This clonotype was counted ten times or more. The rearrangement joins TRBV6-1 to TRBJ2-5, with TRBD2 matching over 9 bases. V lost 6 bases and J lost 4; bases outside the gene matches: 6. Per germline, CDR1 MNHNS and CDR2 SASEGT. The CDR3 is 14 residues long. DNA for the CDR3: TGTGCCAGCAGGGAGGCGGGAGGGGGAGAGACCCAGTACTTC. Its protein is CASREAGGGETQYF.

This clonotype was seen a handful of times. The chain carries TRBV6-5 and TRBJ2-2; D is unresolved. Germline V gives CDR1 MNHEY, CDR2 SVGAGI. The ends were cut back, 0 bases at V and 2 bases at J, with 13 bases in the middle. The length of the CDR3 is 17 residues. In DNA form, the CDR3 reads TGTGCCAGCAGTTACTCGATTTTGTGGGGTAACACCGGGGAGCTGTTTTTT. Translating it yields CASSYSILWGNTGELFF.

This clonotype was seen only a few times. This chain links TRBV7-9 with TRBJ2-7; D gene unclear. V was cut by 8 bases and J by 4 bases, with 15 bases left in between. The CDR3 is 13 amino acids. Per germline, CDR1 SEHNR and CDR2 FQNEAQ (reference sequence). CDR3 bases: TGTGCCAGCGGGCACAGTATAATATACGAGCAGTACTTC. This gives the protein CASGHSIIYEQYF.

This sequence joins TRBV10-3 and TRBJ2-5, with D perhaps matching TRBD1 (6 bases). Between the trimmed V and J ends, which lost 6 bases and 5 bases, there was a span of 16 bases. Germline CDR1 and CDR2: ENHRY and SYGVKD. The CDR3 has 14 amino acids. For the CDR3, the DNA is TGTGCCATCAGAGGGGACAAACCTCGGGAGACCCAGTACTTC. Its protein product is CAIRGDKPRETQYF.

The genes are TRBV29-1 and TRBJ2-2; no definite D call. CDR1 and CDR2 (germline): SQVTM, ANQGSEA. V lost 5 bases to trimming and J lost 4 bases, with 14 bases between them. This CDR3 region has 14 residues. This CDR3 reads CSVRSKLATGELFF. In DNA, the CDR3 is TGCAGCGTTCGGTCTAAATTGGCCACCGGGGAGCTGTTTTTT.

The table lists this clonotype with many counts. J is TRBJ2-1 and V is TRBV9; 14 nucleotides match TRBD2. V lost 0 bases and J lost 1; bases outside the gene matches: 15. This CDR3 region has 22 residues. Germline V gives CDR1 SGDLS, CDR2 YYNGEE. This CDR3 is CASSVGKWLGTSGSSSYNEQFF. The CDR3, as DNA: TGTGCCAGCAGCGTAGGGAAGTGGTTGGGGACTAGCGGGAGTAGTTCCTACAATGAGCAGTTCTTC. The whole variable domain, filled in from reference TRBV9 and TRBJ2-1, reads DSGVTQTPKHLITATGQRVTLRCSPRSGDLSVYWYQQSLDQGLQFLIQYYNGEERAKGNILERFSAQQFPDLHSELNLSSLELGDSALYFCASSVGKWLGTSGSSSYNEQFFGPGTRLTVL.

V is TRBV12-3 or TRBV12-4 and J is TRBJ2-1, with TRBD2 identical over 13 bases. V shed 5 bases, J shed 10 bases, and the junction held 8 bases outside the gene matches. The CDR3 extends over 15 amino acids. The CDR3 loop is CASSTLAGGPSEQFF. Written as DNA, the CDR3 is TGTGCCAGCAGTACACTAGCGGGAGGGCCCAGCGAGCAGTTCTTC.

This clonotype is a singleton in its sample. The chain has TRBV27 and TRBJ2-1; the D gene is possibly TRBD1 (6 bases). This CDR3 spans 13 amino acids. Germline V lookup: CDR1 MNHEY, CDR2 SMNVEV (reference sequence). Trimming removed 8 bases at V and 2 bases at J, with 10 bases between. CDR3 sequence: CASGRGPYNEQFF. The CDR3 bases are TGTGCCAGCGGCAGGGGTCCCTACAATGAGCAGTTCTTC.

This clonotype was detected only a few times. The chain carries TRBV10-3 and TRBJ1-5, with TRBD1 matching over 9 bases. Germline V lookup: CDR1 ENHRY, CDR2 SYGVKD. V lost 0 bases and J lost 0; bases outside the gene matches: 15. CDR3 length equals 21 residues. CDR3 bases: TGTGCCATCAGTGAGTCGTCGGCCGGGACAGGGAGTCGGTATAGCAATCAGCCCCAGCATTTT. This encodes CAISESSAGTGSRYSNQPQHF.

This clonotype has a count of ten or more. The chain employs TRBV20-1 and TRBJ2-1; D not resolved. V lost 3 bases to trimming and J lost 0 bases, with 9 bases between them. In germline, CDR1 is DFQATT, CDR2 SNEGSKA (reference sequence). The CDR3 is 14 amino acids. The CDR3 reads CSASPYSSYNEQFF. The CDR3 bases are TGCAGTGCTAGCCCCTATAGCTCCTACAATGAGCAGTTCTTC.

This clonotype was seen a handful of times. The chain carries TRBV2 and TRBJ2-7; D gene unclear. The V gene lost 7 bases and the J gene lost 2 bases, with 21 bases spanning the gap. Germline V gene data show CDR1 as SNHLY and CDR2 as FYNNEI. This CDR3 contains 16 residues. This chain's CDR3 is CASIPKRSLLTYEQYV. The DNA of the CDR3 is TGTGCCAGCATCCCTAAGAGGTCTCTTCTTACCTACGAGCAGTACGTC.

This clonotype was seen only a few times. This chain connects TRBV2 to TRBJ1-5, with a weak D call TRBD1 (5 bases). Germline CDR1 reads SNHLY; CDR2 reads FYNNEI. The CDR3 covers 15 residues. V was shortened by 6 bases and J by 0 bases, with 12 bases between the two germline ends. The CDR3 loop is CASSLGTDSNQPQHF. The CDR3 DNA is TGTGCCAGCAGCCTCGGGACCGATAGCAATCAGCCCCAGCATTTT.

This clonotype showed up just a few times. The CDR3: CSAGPERSSYEQYF. As DNA, the CDR3 is TGCAGCGCGGGACCCGAGCGCAGCTCCTACGAGCAGTACTTC. V usage is TRBV29-1 and J usage is TRBJ2-7; either TRBD1 or TRBD2 may fit D (5 bases each). Germline CDR1 is SQVTM and CDR2 is ANQGSEA. V was cut by 7 bases and J by 0 bases, with 16 bases left in between. CDR3 size: 14 residues.

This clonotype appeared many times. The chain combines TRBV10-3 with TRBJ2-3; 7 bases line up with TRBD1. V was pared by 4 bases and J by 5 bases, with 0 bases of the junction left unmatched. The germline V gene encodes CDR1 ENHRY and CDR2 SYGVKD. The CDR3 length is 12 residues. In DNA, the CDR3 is TGTGCCATCAGTGGACAGGGAGATACGCAGTATTTT. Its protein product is CAISGQGDTQYF.

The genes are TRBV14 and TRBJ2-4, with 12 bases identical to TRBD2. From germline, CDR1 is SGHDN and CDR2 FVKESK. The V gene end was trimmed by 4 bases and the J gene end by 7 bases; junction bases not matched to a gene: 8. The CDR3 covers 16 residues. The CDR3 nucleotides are TGTGCCAGCAGCCCAGGACTAGCGGGGAGTCGGAACATTCAGTACTTC. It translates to CASSPGLAGSRNIQYF.

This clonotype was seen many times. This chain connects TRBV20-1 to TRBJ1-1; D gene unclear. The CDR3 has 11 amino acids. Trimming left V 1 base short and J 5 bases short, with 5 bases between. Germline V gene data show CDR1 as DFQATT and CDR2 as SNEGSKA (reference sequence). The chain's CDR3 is CSARGGTEAFF. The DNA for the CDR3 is TGCAGTGCTAGAGGGGGAACTGAAGCTTTCTTT.